This TCR beta chain was identified in a study of shared clonotypes between healthy human individuals. General observations from the study: In general, naive subsets displayed greater estimated richness than memory subsets did. Sequencing depth was a factor that was expected to affect clonotype sharing among donors. Sampling included only blood; tissue repertoires likely differ.

A word on this clone: Its antigen remains unknown.

Some clones are missing from TCRdb's copy, which holds only in-frame ones; the method was immunoSEQ multiplex PCR. Among some 2.1 million clones listed, about 95% were seen once. Terminally differentiated effector memory CD45RA+ cells were excluded by CCR7 positive selection of CD45RO-negative cells. The germline V and J ends were trimmed by 0 bases and 4 bases, with 12 bases remaining between them. Germline V lookup: CDR1 MNHEY, CDR2 SVGAGI. The length of the CDR3 is 16 residues. The source of this sequence is a man aged 18 to 29 in good health. The chain uses TRBV6-5 and TRBJ2-2; D is possibly TRBD2 (5 bases). The sequencing input was naive CD8+ T cells sorted from blood. In DNA, the CDR3 is TGTGCCAGCAGTTACTCGATCTACGGGGTCACCGGGGAGCTGTTTTTT. Its protein product is CASSYSIYGVTGELFF.